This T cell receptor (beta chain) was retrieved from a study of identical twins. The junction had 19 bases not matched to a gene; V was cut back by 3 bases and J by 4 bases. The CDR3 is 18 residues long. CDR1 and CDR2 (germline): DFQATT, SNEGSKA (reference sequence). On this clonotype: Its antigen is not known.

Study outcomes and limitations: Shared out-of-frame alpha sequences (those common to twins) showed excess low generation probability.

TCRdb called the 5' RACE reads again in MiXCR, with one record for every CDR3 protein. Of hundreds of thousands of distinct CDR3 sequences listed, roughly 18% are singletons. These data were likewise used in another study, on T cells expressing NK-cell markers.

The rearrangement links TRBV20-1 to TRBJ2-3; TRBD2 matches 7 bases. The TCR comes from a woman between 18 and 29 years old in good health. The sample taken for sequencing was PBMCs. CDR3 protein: CSASLPLAGGSWADTQYF. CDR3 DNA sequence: TGCAGTGCTAGTCTGCCCTTAGCAGGCGGGAGTTGGGCAGATACGCAGTATTTT.